The 21 T cell receptor beta chains reported below all come from one sample, sequenced in a study of blood T cell repertoires in COVID-19. Repertoires were generated with immunoSEQ multiplex PCR, while TCRdb's copy carries only in-frame clones and drops some. Of around 470,000 clones in the sample, roughly nine tenths are singletons; the top ten hold 0.9%. The specimen sequenced was peripheral blood. All receptors come from a man between 18 and 29 years old with COVID-19, enrolled during active disease.

The chain is built from TRBV14 and TRBJ1-2; the D is unclear. The CDR3 is 13 amino acids. Germline V CDR1 and CDR2: SGHDN, FVKESK. V was cut by 1 base and J by 2 bases, with 5 bases left in between. This CDR3 is CASSQAVNYGYTF. In DNA form, the CDR3 reads TGTGCCAGCAGCCAAGCGGTCAACTATGGCTACACCTTC.

The chain combines TRBV3-1 (or the pseudogene TRBV3-2) with TRBJ2-5, with D possibly being TRBD2 (5 bases). V dropped 4 bases and J dropped 14 bases, with 20 bases sitting between them. Germline V gene sequence: CDR1 LGHDT, CDR2 YNNKEL (reference sequence). This CDR3 is built from 13 residues. The CDR3 nucleotides read TGTGCCAGCAGCCTCAGAGCAGCGGACTCCCCCTACTTC. This codes for CASSLRAADSPYF.

The CDR3 reads CASSFSVRVSGANVLTF. The CDR3 DNA reads TGCGCCAGCAGCTTCAGCGTCCGGGTCTCTGGGGCCAACGTCCTGACTTTC. The V gene is TRBV5-1, the J gene TRBJ2-6; no reliable D call. Trimming took 2 bases from V and 0 from J, leaving 12 bases between them. Per germline, CDR1 SGHRS and CDR2 YFSETQ. This CDR3 is 17 amino acids long.

J is TRBJ1-1 and V is TRBV6-4; D not certain. Trimming took off 4 bases at V and 3 bases at J, with 6 bases between the two ends. The CDR3 is 12 residues long. Germline CDR1 is MRHNA and CDR2 is SNTAGT. The CDR3: CASSVKHTEAFF. CDR3 DNA sequence: TGTGCCAGCAGTGTGAAGCACACTGAAGCTTTCTTT.

The chain links TRBV6-5 to TRBJ2-7; 7 bases map to TRBD1. This CDR3 is 15 amino acids long. Germline values: CDR1 MNHEY, CDR2 SVGAGI. V lost 0 bases to trimming and J lost 2 bases; unmatched junction nucleotides: 4. In nucleotides, the CDR3 is TGTGCCAGCAGTTACTCAGGCAGGGGGACCTACGAGCAGTACTTC. The encoded protein is CASSYSGRGTYEQYF.

This rearrangement joins TRBV5-5 to TRBJ2-7; D might be TRBD2 (6 bases). Looked up from germline, CDR1 is SGHKS and CDR2 is YYEKEE (reference sequence). The CDR3 is made up of 16 amino acids. V lost 0 bases and J 4 bases, leaving 17 bases between the germline ends. CDR3 nucleotides: TGTGCCAGCAGCTTGGTCCCCGGGGACTCAGCTTACGAGCAGTACTTC. Protein product: CASSLVPGDSAYEQYF.

Note on this clone: Distinct nucleotide sequences in the sample also encode this CDR3. The chain joins TRBV5-1 to TRBJ1-1; D unclear. The CDR3 covers 14 residues. With 0 bases removed from V and 1 base from J, the gap between germline ends came to 7 bases. The germline V gene has CDR1 SGHRS and CDR2 YFSETQ. The CDR3: CASSLGHKNTEAFF. The CDR3, as DNA: TGCGCCAGCAGCTTGGGGCACAAGAACACTGAAGCTTTCTTT.

This clone was observed once. This rearrangement joins TRBV7-8 to TRBJ2-5; D is unresolved. Germline lookup yields CDR1 SGHVS and CDR2 FQNEAQ. V lost 8 bases and J 4 bases, leaving 20 bases between the germline ends. The CDR3 consists of 15 residues. The CDR3 DNA sequence: TGTGCCAGCCTCGCGTGGTCGGGTAGGCGAGAGACCCAGTACTTC. This codes for CASLAWSGRRETQYF. Together with reference TRBV7-8 and TRBJ2-5, the CDR3 gives the full variable domain: GAGVSQSPRYKVAKRGQDVALRCDPISGHVSLFWYQQALGQGPEFLTYFQNEAQLDKSGLPSDRFFAERPEGSVSTLKIQRTQQEDSAVYLCASLAWSGRRETQYFGPGTRLLVL.

The chain carries TRBV9 and TRBJ2-7; D is possibly TRBD1 (5 bases). Germline CDR1 is SGDLS and CDR2 is YYNGEE. The ends were cut back, 7 bases at V and 1 base at J, with 12 bases in the middle. This CDR3 is 13 amino acids long. The CDR3 DNA reads as TGTGCCAGCGCCAAAGGGGCATCCTACGAGCAGTACTTC. This codes for CASAKGASYEQYF.

The CDR3 spells CASSSGVGLATGELFF. CDR3 nucleotide sequence: TGTGCCAGCAGCTCCGGGGTCGGACTAGCTACCGGGGAGCTGTTTTTT. This chain connects TRBV6-2 or TRBV6-3 to TRBJ2-2, with 8 bases matching TRBD2. Trimming at V came to 6 bases and at J to 5 bases, leaving 11 bases not matched to a gene. Germline V gene data show CDR1 as MNHEY and CDR2 as SVGEGT. CDR3 length equals 16 residues.

The V call is TRBV9, the J call TRBJ2-3; 9 bases map to TRBD2. V lost 4 bases to trimming and J lost 0 bases; unmatched junction nucleotides: 3. This CDR3 is 15 amino acids long. CDR1 is SGDLS, CDR2 YYNGEE, per germline. The CDR3 spells CASSLSGRSTDTQYF. The CDR3 nucleotides are TGTGCCAGCAGCCTTAGCGGGAGAAGCACAGATACGCAGTATTTT.

The chain has TRBV19 and TRBJ2-7, with a tentative D call TRBD1 (6 bases). V lost 5 bases and J lost 6, with 11 bases in between. The V gene's germline CDR1 is LNHDA and CDR2 SQIVND (reference sequence). This CDR3 comprises 12 residues. CDR3 residues: CASSVQDSEQYF. The CDR3 nucleotides read TGTGCCAGTAGTGTACAGGACAGCGAGCAGTACTTC.

The chain recombines TRBV5-1 with TRBJ2-3; 8 bases fit TRBD1. Germline V gene data show CDR1 as SGHRS and CDR2 as YFSETQ. The CDR3 consists of 16 residues. V lost 4 bases, J lost 4 bases, and 11 bases stayed unmatched. The CDR3 coding sequence is TGCGCCAGCAGCCCGGCCCCAGGCAGGGGGCCAGATACGCAGTATTTT. Translated, it gives CASSPAPGRGPDTQYF.

The V call is TRBV4-1, the J call TRBJ2-2, with D perhaps TRBD2 (7 bases). Germline CDR1 is MGHRA and CDR2 is YSYEKL. Trimming pared 3 bases from V and 5 bases from J, leaving 16 bases between. The CDR3 is made up of 16 amino acids. The chain's CDR3 is CASSHSGGGWTGELFF. DNA for the CDR3: TGCGCCAGCAGCCACTCTGGGGGGGGCTGGACCGGGGAGCTGTTTTTT.

The chain carries TRBV28 and TRBJ2-1, with a tentative D call TRBD1 (6 bases). The V end lost 4 bases, the J end lost 0 bases, and 19 bases lay between the germline ends. CDR3 length: 18 residues. Germline V gene lookup returns CDR1 MDHEN and CDR2 SYDVKM. The CDR3 bases are TGTGCCAGCAGTTCCACAATGGGACACCTGAGCTCCTACAATGAGCAGTTCTTC. Translated, it gives CASSSTMGHLSSYNEQFF.

This clone was found once. This sequence joins TRBV12-3 or TRBV12-4 and TRBJ2-7; D is undetermined. Trimming left V 3 bases short and J 6 bases short, with 6 bases between. The CDR3 contains 11 residues. CDR3 sequence (DNA): TGTGCCAGCAGTTTTACGAGCGAGCAGTACTTC. Amino acids: CASSFTSEQYF.

The J gene is TRBJ2-5, the V gene TRBV14, with 9 bases matching TRBD2. V was pared by 3 bases and J by 6 bases, with 14 bases of the junction left unmatched. The CDR3 is made up of 17 amino acids. CDR1 is SGHDN, CDR2 FVKESK, per germline. The CDR3 region is CASSQETSGPTPKTQYF. CDR3 DNA sequence: TGTGCCAGCAGCCAGGAAACTAGCGGGCCGACCCCCAAGACCCAGTACTTC.

This sequence joins TRBV5-1 and TRBJ2-5, with 8 bases that match TRBD1. Trimming took 6 bases from V and 4 from J; bases not matched to a gene: 8. Germline V lookup: CDR1 SGHRS, CDR2 YFSETQ. This CDR3 spans 14 amino acids. CDR3 in amino acids: CASTSSTGGETQYF. CDR3 sequence (DNA): TGCGCCAGCACCAGTTCCACAGGGGGAGAGACCCAGTACTTC.

The chain combines TRBV10-1 with TRBJ2-1; 11 bases are shared with TRBD1. J lost 7 bases, V lost 3 bases, and 2 bases had no gene match. In germline, CDR1 is WNHNN, CDR2 SYGVQD (reference sequence). There are 14 residues in the CDR3. The CDR3: CASSDGTGGNEQFF. CDR3 nucleotides: TGCGCCAGCAGTGATGGGACAGGGGGGAATGAGCAGTTCTTC.

A remark on this clone: The sample contains more than one DNA sequence encoding this CDR3. CDR3 DNA: TGTGCCAGCTCACAAGGACAGAACAATGAGCAGTTCTTC. As protein: CASSQGQNNEQFF. The V call is TRBV18, the J call TRBJ2-1, with a weak D call TRBD1 (6 bases). This CDR3 comprises 13 residues. Germline V gene sequence: CDR1 KGHSH, CDR2 LQKENI. With 4 bases removed from V and 5 bases from J, the gap between germline ends came to 9 bases.

This chain links TRBV7-9 with TRBJ1-1; no clear D. The germline V gene has CDR1 SEHNR and CDR2 FQNEAQ (reference sequence). Between the trimmed V and J ends, which lost 4 bases and 4 bases, there was a span of 10 bases. The CDR3 is made up of 13 amino acids. The CDR3 here is CASSYYMATEAFF. The CDR3 region has the DNA TGTGCCAGCAGCTATTATATGGCCACTGAAGCTTTCTTT.